A selection of T cell receptor beta chains follows, all from one sample in a study of response to subunit inactivated influenza vaccine. TCRdb re-analysed the RT-PCR reads in MiXCR, keeping a single row per CDR3 protein. The table has about 500,000 distinct CDR3 sequences, 15% to 20% seen once; the top ten hold 2.5% to 3.5%. Sequencing used CD4+ T cells sorted from PBMCs, obtained approximately 25 months after vaccination. All receptors come from a man in his fifties or sixties who received an inactivated influenza vaccine. CDR3s include the opening cysteine and the closing phenylalanine or tryptophan. A D gene is named only where the DNA matches it firmly. Clone size is given for some rows only: seen once, a few or many times, or a class if the clone is expanded.

v_call: TRBV9; d_call: -; cdr3_length: 14; j_call: TRBJ1-2; clone_size: few; cdr3_aa: CASSAPGRSYGYTF; cdr3_nt: TGTGCCAGCAGCGCACCGGGCCGATCCTATGGCTACACCTTC
v_call: TRBV7-9; d_call: -; cdr3_length: 15; j_call: TRBJ2-1; clone_size: -; cdr3_aa: CASSLGAGGRREQFF; cdr3_nt: TGTGCCAGCAGCTTAGGGGCAGGTGGGCGACGTGAGCAGTTCTTC
v_call: TRBV28; d_call: -; cdr3_length: 14; j_call: TRBJ2-1; clone_size: few; cdr3_aa: CASRPGTPYNEQFF; cdr3_nt: TGTGCCAGCAGACCGGGGACTCCCTACAATGAGCAGTTCTTC
v_call: TRBV5-5; d_call: TRBD2; cdr3_length: 13; j_call: TRBJ2-5; clone_size: -; cdr3_aa: CASSIRLAETQYF; cdr3_nt: TGTGCCAGCAGCATTAGACTAGCAGAGACCCAGTACTTC
v_call: TRBV6-2/TRBV6-3; d_call: TRBD1; cdr3_length: 17; j_call: TRBJ1-1; clone_size: once; cdr3_aa: CASNTRTGGWRDTEAFF; cdr3_nt: TGTGCCAGCAATACCAGGACAGGGGGCTGGCGGGACACTGAAGCTTTCTTT
v_call: TRBV12-3/TRBV12-4; d_call: -; cdr3_length: 14; j_call: TRBJ1-6; clone_size: -; cdr3_aa: CASSLALYNSPLHF; cdr3_nt: TGTGCCAGCAGTTTAGCGCTTTATAATTCACCCCTCCACTTT
v_call: TRBV12-3/TRBV12-4; d_call: TRBD2; cdr3_length: 16; j_call: TRBJ2-7; clone_size: -; cdr3_aa: CASSLVTGTSEAVRYF; cdr3_nt: TGTGCCAGCAGTTTAGTCACCGGGACTAGCGAAGCCGTTCGGTACTTC
v_call: TRBV28; d_call: -; cdr3_length: 15; j_call: TRBJ2-4; clone_size: many; cdr3_aa: CASSLMAGAKNIQYF; cdr3_nt: TGTGCCAGCAGTTTAATGGCGGGGGCCAAAAACATTCAGTACTTC
v_call: TRBV5-1; d_call: -; cdr3_length: 15; j_call: TRBJ1-1; clone_size: -; cdr3_aa: CASSLGQVGNTEAFF; cdr3_nt: TGCGCCAGCAGCTTGGGACAGGTCGGGAACACTGAAGCTTTCTTT
v_call: TRBV20-1; d_call: -; cdr3_length: 14; j_call: TRBJ2-7; clone_size: many; cdr3_aa: CSASPNSGLYEQYF; cdr3_nt: TGCAGTGCTAGTCCCAATAGCGGCCTCTACGAGCAGTACTTC
v_call: TRBV5-5; d_call: TRBD1; cdr3_length: 14; j_call: TRBJ1-2; clone_size: few; cdr3_aa: CASSTGATNYGYTF; cdr3_nt: TGTGCCAGCAGCACAGGGGCGACAAACTATGGCTACACCTTC
v_call: TRBV28; d_call: -; cdr3_length: 14; j_call: TRBJ2-5; clone_size: few; cdr3_aa: CASSPGTIGETQYF; cdr3_nt: TGTGCCAGCAGTCCCGGGACCATTGGAGAGACCCAGTACTTC
v_call: TRBV12-3/TRBV12-4; d_call: -; cdr3_length: 15; j_call: TRBJ2-1; clone_size: few; cdr3_aa: CASRDSSYSYNEQFF; cdr3_nt: TGTGCCAGCAGAGACTCCTCCTACTCCTACAATGAGCAGTTCTTC
v_call: TRBV28; d_call: TRBD2; cdr3_length: 19; j_call: TRBJ2-1; clone_size: -; cdr3_aa: CASSGDGTSGSRSYNEQFF; cdr3_nt: TGTGCCAGTAGCGGGGATGGGACTAGCGGGAGTCGGTCCTACAATGAGCAGTTCTTC
v_call: TRBV3-1; d_call: -; cdr3_length: 13; j_call: TRBJ2-5; clone_size: few; cdr3_aa: CASSQVPQETQYF; cdr3_nt: TGTGCCAGCAGCCAAGTCCCTCAAGAGACCCAGTACTTC
v_call: TRBV20-1; d_call: -; cdr3_length: 15; j_call: TRBJ1-5; clone_size: few; cdr3_aa: CSARVQEYSNQPQHF; cdr3_nt: TGCAGTGCTAGAGTACAGGAATATAGCAATCAGCCCCAGCATTTT
v_call: TRBV9; d_call: TRBD2; cdr3_length: 16; j_call: TRBJ2-5; clone_size: few; cdr3_aa: CASSVRGGSNQETQYF; cdr3_nt: TGTGCCAGCAGCGTACGTGGCGGGAGTAACCAAGAGACCCAGTACTTC